This TCR beta chain was recorded in a study of CD8 T cells in Susac syndrome. CD8+ and CD4+ T cells from blood underwent TCR beta sequencing. It was negative isolation that provided the CD8+ and CD4+ T cells, whereas TEMRA cells were enriched by FACS. RNA, at about 0.45 to 1 ug, was reverse transcribed with random hexamers. Across 54 Vbeta and 13 Jbeta, TCR beta CDR3 was amplified with immunoSEQ multiplex PCR. TCRdb re-derived calls from the immunoSEQ multiplex PCR reads in MiXCR, one entry per CDR3 protein. Among roughly 190,000 distinct CDR3 sequences listed, roughly 94% were seen once. Germline assignment: CDR1 GTSNPN and CDR2 SVGIG (reference sequence). The CDR3 runs to 13 residues. The germline V and J ends were trimmed by 5 bases and 0 bases, with 8 bases remaining between them.

This clonotype originated in a human donor in good health. Sequencing input: CD4+ T cells from PBMCs. The genes are TRBV30 and TRBJ1-5; the D is unclear. In DNA form, the CDR3 reads TGTGCCTGGGCGGATTATAGCAATCAGCCCCAGCATTTT. As protein: CAWADYSNQPQHF.